This T cell receptor (beta chain) emerged from a study of blood T cell repertoires in COVID-19. About the study: The study drew acute and convalescent COVID-19 samples from the United States, Italy and Spain. Sample material is recorded as cDNA or gDNA derived from T cells, B-cell-depleted T cells, or PBMCs.

With 3 bases clipped from V and 2 bases from J, the junction kept 3 bases outside the gene matches. The germline gives CDR1 ENHRY, CDR2 SYGVKD. CDR3 length: 14 amino acids. Authors' methods: Cell counts per sample came from amplifying reference gene primers. Libraries were prepared by immunoSEQ multiplex PCR; TCRdb keeps only in-frame clonotypes and omits some of them. That table gives V, J and clone size, and the DNA gave D and trimming. The sample yields about 68,000 clones, over 75% seen once. The specimen sequenced was peripheral blood. This TCR was sampled from a man aged 50-59 years with acute or convalescent COVID-19. The V call is TRBV10-3, the J call TRBJ1-1; the match to TRBD1 covers 7 bases. CDR3 sequence: CAISDGQDNTEAFF. In DNA form, the CDR3 reads TGTGCCATCAGTGACGGACAGGACAACACTGAAGCTTTCTTT.